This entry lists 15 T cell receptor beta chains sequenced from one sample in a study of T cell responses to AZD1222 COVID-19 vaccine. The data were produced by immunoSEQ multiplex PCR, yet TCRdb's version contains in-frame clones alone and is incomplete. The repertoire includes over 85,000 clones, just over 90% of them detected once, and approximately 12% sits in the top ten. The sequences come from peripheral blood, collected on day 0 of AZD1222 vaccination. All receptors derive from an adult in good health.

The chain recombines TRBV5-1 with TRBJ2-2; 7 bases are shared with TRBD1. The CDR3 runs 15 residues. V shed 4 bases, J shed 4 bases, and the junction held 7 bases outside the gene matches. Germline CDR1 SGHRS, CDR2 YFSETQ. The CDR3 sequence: CASSPGGMSTGELFF. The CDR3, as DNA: TGCGCCAGCAGCCCAGGGGGAATGAGCACCGGGGAGCTGTTTTTT.

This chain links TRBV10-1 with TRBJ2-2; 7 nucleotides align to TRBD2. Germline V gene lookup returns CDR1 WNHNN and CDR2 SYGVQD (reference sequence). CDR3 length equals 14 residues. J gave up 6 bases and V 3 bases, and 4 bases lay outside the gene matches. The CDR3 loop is CASSDSGLPGELFF. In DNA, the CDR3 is TGCGCCAGCAGTGATAGCGGGTTACCCGGGGAGCTGTTTTTT.

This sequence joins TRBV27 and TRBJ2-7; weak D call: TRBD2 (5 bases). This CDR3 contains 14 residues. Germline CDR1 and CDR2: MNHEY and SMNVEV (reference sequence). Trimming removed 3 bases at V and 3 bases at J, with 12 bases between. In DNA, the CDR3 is TGTGCCAGCAGTTTGACGCCGGGAAACTACGAGCAGTACTTC. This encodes CASSLTPGNYEQYF.

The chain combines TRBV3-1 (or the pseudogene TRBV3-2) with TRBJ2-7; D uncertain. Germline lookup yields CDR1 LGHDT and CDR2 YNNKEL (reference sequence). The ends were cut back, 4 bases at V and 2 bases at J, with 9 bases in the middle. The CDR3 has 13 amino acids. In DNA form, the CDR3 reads TGTGCCAGCAGCCTCAGTGGGACCTACGAGCAGTACTTC. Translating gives CASSLSGTYEQYF.

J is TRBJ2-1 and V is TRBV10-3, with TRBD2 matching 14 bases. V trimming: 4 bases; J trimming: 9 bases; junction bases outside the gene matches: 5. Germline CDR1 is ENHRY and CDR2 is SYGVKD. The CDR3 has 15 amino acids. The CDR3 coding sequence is TGTGCCATCAGTGGGGGACTAGCGGGAGTGGGTGAGCAGTTCTTC. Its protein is CAISGGLAGVGEQFF.

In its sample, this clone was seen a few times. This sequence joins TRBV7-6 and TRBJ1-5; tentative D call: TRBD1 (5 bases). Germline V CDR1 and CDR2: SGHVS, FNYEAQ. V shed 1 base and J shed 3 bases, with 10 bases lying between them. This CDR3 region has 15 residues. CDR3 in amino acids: CASSLGGQPNQPQHF. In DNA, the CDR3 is TGTGCCAGCAGCTTAGGGGGCCAGCCCAATCAGCCCCAGCATTTT.

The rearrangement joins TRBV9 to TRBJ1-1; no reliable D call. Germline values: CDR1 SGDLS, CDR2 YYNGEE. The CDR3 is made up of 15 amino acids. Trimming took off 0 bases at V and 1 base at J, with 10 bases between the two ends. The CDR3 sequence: CASSVEPESNTEAFF. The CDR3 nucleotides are TGTGCCAGCAGCGTAGAGCCAGAATCGAACACTGAAGCTTTCTTT.

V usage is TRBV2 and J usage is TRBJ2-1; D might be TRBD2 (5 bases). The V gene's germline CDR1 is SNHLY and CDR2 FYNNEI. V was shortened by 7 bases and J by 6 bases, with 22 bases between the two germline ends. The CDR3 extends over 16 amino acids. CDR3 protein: CASTQDQRIRGNEQFF. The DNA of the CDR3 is TGTGCCAGCACCCAAGATCAACGGATACGGGGCAATGAGCAGTTCTTC. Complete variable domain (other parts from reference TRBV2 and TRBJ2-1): EPEVTQTPSHQVTQMGQEVILRCVPISNHLYFYWYRQILGQKVEFLVSFYNNEISEKSEIFDDQFSVERPDGSNFTLKIRSTKLEDSAMYFCASTQDQRIRGNEQFFGPGTRLTVL.

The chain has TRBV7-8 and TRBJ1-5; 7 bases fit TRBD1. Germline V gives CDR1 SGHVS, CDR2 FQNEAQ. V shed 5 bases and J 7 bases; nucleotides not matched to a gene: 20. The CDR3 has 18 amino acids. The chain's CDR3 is CASSQLRDPTGSLQPQHF. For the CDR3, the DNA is TGTGCCAGCAGCCAACTCCGTGACCCGACAGGGAGTCTACAGCCCCAGCATTTT. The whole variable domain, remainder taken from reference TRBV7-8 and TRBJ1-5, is GAGVSQSPRYKVAKRGQDVALRCDPISGHVSLFWYQQALGQGPEFLTYFQNEAQLDKSGLPSDRFFAERPEGSVSTLKIQRTQQEDSAVYLCASSQLRDPTGSLQPQHFGDGTRLSIL.

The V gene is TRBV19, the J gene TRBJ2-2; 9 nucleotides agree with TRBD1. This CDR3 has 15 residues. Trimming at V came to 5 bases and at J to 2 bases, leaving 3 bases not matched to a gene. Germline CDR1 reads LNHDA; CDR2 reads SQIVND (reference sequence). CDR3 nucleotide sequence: TGTGCCAGTAGTCCGACAGGGGGTAACACCGGGGAGCTGTTTTTT. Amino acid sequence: CASSPTGGNTGELFF.

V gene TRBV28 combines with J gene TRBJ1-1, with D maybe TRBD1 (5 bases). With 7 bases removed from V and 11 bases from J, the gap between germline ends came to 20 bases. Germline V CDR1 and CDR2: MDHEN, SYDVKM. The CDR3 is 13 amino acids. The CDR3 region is CASISSLGVDAFF. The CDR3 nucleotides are TGTGCCAGCATTTCAAGTTTAGGGGTTGACGCTTTCTTT.

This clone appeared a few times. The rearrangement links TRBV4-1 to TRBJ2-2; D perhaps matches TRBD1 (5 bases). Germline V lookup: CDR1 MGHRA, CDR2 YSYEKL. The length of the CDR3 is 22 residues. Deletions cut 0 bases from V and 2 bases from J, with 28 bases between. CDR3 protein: CASSQERLLSGAKVQNTGELFF. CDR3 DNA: TGCGCCAGCAGCCAAGAGCGTTTACTGAGTGGGGCTAAGGTCCAAAACACCGGGGAGCTGTTTTTT.

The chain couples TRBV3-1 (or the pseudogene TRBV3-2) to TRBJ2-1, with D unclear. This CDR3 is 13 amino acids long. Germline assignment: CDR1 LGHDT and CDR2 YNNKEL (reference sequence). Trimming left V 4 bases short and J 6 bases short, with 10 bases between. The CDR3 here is CASSPTAFNEQFF. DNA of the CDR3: TGTGCCAGCAGCCCGACTGCTTTCAATGAGCAGTTCTTC.

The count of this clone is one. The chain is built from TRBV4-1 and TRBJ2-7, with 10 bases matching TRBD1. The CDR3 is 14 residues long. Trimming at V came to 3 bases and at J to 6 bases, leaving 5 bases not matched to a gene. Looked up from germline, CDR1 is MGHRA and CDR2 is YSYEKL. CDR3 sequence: CASSHSGTGAEQYF. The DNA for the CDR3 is TGCGCCAGCAGCCATTCAGGGACAGGGGCCGAGCAGTACTTC.

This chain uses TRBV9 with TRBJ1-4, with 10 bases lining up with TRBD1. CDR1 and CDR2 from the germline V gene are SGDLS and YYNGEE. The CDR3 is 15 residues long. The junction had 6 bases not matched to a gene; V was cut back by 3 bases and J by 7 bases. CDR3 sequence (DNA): TGTGCCAGCAGCGCTCCGGGACAGGGGAGTGAAAAACTGTTTTTT. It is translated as CASSAPGQGSEKLFF. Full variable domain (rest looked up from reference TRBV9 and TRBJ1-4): DSGVTQTPKHLITATGQRVTLRCSPRSGDLSVYWYQQSLDQGLQFLIQYYNGEERAKGNILERFSAQQFPDLHSELNLSSLELGDSALYFCASSAPGQGSEKLFFGSGTQLSVL.